A single T cell receptor beta chain is shown here with its context. Antigen unknown. The data were taken from a study of cytomegalovirus exposure and HLA in healthy donors. Across the whole study: A previous analysis identified around 120 million unique TCR beta sequences derived from around 180 million T cells. Study-level points and caveats: Donors were assumed by presence/absence analyses to have roughly uniform sequencing depth. Segments of the TCR beta V type were, in most cases, productive about 90% or about 30% of the time in an earlier analysis.

Researchers ran the PCR with 60 Vbeta and 13 Jbeta primers. TCRdb's table, derived via immunoSEQ multiplex PCR, lists solely in-frame clones and lacks some. The sample contains about 69,000 clones, approximately 74% of which appear only once. Germline CDR1 is SGHNT and CDR2 is YYREEE (reference sequence). V was trimmed by 0 bases and J by 2 bases, leaving 10 bases between them. The CDR3 totals 15 residues. This TCR came from a woman aged 25-40 years in good health and CMV-seropositive. V is TRBV5-4 and J is TRBJ2-3, with D possibly matching TRBD2 (6 bases). Sequencing used PBMCs. CDR3: CASSLEDYLTDTQYF. CDR3 sequence (DNA): TGTGCCAGCAGCTTGGAGGACTACCTCACAGATACGCAGTATTTT.